The present T cell receptor (beta chain) was sequenced within a study of regulatory T cells in long-lasting Graves disease. The V gene's germline CDR1 is MGHRA and CDR2 YSYEKL. The CDR3 totals 14 residues. V lost 0 bases to trimming and J lost 5 bases, with 8 bases between them. TCR beta libraries were built with iRepertoire HTBI primers and Arm-PCR of CDR3 regions. MiXCR was run by TCRdb on the multiplex PCR reads, yielding one entry per CDR3 protein. The table has about 470,000 distinct CDR3 sequences, around 15% seen once. The time point was: newly diagnosed GD, antithyroid drugs for less than 3 months. RNA isolated from PBMCs was used to make the TCR library. The sample also formed part of further work on T cells in Graves' hyperthyroidism and ophthalmopathy.

The TCR comes from a man aged 35 to 55 with Graves disease. Here the sequenced sample was peripheral blood mononuclear cells (PBMCs), taken at new diagnosis, from a patient treated with antithyroid drugs. The chain links TRBV4-1 to TRBJ2-1; D gene ambiguous. The CDR3 DNA reads TGCGCCAGCAGCCAAGAAGGTTTTAACAATGAGCAGTTCTTC. Amino acid sequence: CASSQEGFNNEQFF.